This TCR beta chain was recorded in a study of regulatory T cells in long-lasting Graves disease. This sample's time point: newly diagnosed GD, antithyroid drugs for less than 3 months. After RNA was extracted from PBMCs, the TCR library was made from it. The CDR3 sequence is 16 residues long. V dropped 4 bases and J dropped 9; count of bases not matched to a gene: 10. Per the germline V gene, CDR1 is MDHEN and CDR2 is SYDVKM. With iRepertoire HTBI primers and Arm-PCR of CDR3 regions, TCR beta libraries were built. TCRdb re-called the multiplex PCR reads through MiXCR, storing one row per CDR3 protein. The sample lists about 370,000 distinct CDR3 sequences; about a sixth were seen once. This clonotype has at least ten counts.

This clonotype was obtained from a female donor with Graves disease. The sequencing used peripheral blood mononuclear cells (PBMCs), collected at new diagnosis, from a patient treated with antithyroid drugs. This chain connects TRBV28 to TRBJ2-1; 12 bases map to TRBD2. CDR3 nucleotide sequence: TGTGCCAGCAGTTCCCCCGGACTAGCGGGATCTTTTGAGCAGTTCTTC. Protein sequence: CASSSPGLAGSFEQFF.